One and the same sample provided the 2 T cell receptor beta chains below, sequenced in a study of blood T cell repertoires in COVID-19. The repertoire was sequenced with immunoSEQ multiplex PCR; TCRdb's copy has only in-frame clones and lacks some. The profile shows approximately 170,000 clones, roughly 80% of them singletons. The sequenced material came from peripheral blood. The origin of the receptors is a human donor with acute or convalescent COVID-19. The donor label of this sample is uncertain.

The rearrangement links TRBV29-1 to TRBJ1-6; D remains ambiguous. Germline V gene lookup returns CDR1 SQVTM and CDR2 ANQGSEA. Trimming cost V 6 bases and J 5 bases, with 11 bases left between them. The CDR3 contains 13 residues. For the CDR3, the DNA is TGCAGCGTCTCCGACGGAGATAATTCACCCCTCCACTTT. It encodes CSVSDGDNSPLHF. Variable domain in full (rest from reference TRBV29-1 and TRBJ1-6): SAVISQKPSRDICQRGTSLTIQCQVDSQVTMMFWYRQQPGQSLTLIATANQGSEATYESGFVIDKFPISRPNLTFSTLTVSNMSPEDSSIYLCSVSDGDNSPLHFGNGTRLTVT.

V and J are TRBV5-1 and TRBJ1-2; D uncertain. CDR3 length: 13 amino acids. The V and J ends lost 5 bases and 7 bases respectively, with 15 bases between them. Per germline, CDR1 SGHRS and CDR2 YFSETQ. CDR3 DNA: TGCGCCAGCAGGGCAGCGGCAGACGGTGGCTACACCTTC. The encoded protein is CASRAAADGGYTF.